The clone carrying this T cell receptor (beta chain) has only a few counts. No antigen is known for it. These data are taken from a study of a mutant IDH1 vaccine in newly diagnosed glioma. Study-wide context: Treated patients had a mean age of about 40 years and a sex split that was roughly 60% male and roughly 38% female. Every participant had undergone radiotherapy, temozolomide, or both before, and most underwent both.

V was shortened by 4 bases and J by 5 bases, with 9 bases between the two germline ends. Germline values: CDR1 SEHNR, CDR2 FQNEAQ (reference sequence). The CDR3 runs to 13 residues. Time point reported: baseline, week 1 (first vaccination visit). Treatment specified: pre-vaccination baseline after standard-of-care therapy. TCRdb's table, derived via immunoSEQ multiplex PCR, lists solely in-frame clones and lacks some. The sample has about 38,000 clones, under 80% seen once; the top ten hold roughly 9%. General observations from the study: Seemingly, top peripheral T cell clonotype changes bore no relation to pseudoprogression. It was over 85% of patients that developed vaccine-induced immune responses.

The sequence was collected from a man aged 40-50 years with glioma. Some clones in this sample may be carry-over from other donors' samples. The source was PBMCs, collected from a glioma patient treated with radiotherapy, temozolomide or both. The chain joins TRBV7-9 to TRBJ1-5, with D possibly matching TRBD1 (6 bases). The CDR3, as DNA: TGTGCCAGCAGCTGGACAGCGGATCAGCCCCAGCATTTT. Encoded protein: CASSWTADQPQHF.